This record concerns one TCR beta chain sequence. Its antigen remains undetermined. The cohort comprised 670 or so healthy bone marrow donors. All cohort members were sampled while nominally healthy, although unrecorded immune exposures were likely present. The donor was CMV seropositive and was included in the group of 250 to 350 seropositive cohort members. Every donor gave a peripheral blood sample, and the peripheral blood mononuclear cells from that sample were used for TCR beta sequencing. Genomic DNA extraction from the blood cell samples was performed with the Qiagen DNeasy Blood Extraction Kit. This entry belongs to a study of cytomegalovirus exposure and HLA in healthy donors (dated by TCRdb to about 2017). In the study overall: In an earlier analysis of fewer than 750 of the donors, 250 to 350 Gb of sequence data and 90 million to 120 million unique TCR beta sequences from roughly 180 million T cells were reported. Besides the first cohort of roughly 700 subjects, a separate validation cohort made up of roughly 130 different subjects was used. Among about 400 genotyped donors of the cohort, an average of about 220,000 unique TCR beta nucleotide sequences was sequenced per donor, of which about 20% were non-productive. Both class I and class II loci were covered by HLA typing, at four-digit resolution. A later genetic analysis used genome-wide SNP genotypes for 398 of the 666 donors, treating that subset as a discovery cohort. The study aimed to test whether signatures of past pathogen exposure could be identified by cataloging public T cell receptors. An earlier analysis of around 580 of the donors used high-throughput TCR beta sequencing to judge whether each TCR beta V gene segment behaved as functional or pseudogenic. Donor age, sex, ethnicity and CMV serostatus were compiled alongside the repertoire data. An early release that covered roughly 600 HLA-typed donors contained approximately 300 gigabases of sequencing data and about 84 million unique TCR sequences. Using immunosequencing, the study profiled T cell repertoires from 640 or so subjects and related those repertoires to cytomegalovirus serostatus. Of the roughly 430 genotyped donors, over 65% fell in the genetic ancestry cluster associated with self-reported Caucasian donors. About five DR-DQ haplotypes were handled as single units for association and clustering, since linkage in the cohort was strong. Rather than using new phenotypic data, the later analysis identified candidate immune exposures from TCR beta sequences and from how often those sequences occurred across donors. Every discovery cohort repertoire had been produced on one sequencing platform. In a later analysis, previously published TCR beta repertoires from 550 to 750 donors were re-analyzed and high-resolution HLA genotyping was added so that TCR occurrence patterns could be studied. The number of typed donors differed by locus: about 629-630 for A, B, C, DRB1 and DQB1; approximately 520 for DQA1; 606 for DPA1; and 450 to 480 for DPB1. The study combined high-throughput TCR immunosequencing, statistical association of individual TCRs with disease status, and machine learning to predict cytomegalovirus infection status. What the work shows at the level of the full study, not this receptor alone: Cytomegalovirus status was reported to be diagnosed by the classifier with high specificity and sensitivity in both the original and validation cohorts. A later genetic analysis associated a missense DCLRE1C variant with V-gene and J-gene trimming of TCR beta chains, and an independent cohort replicated the association. In a later analysis, several top co-occurrence clusters were reported to appear linked to parvovirus B19, influenza, CMV and Epstein-Barr virus. When HLA alleles, especially DR and DQ, strongly co-occurred, TCR associations were difficult to assign to individual alleles. According to a later analysis, TCR association rates differed among HLA loci, with DRB1 alleles showing the most associated TCRs and HLA-C alleles showing the fewest. The authors suggested that the approach could potentially be generalized to other disease states and immunological phenotypes. Because the 87-base-pair reads could not distinguish some IMGT-functional V segments, including TRBV6-2 and TRBV6-3, those segments were excluded. Specific HLA alleles were associated with roughly 17,000 TCR beta sequences at a false discovery rate of 0.05 in a later analysis. In the study, around 160 TCR beta chains were listed as associated with cytomegalovirus. For the cohort, immune exposure information was limited to CMV serostatus. Most TCR sequences were seen in very few donors, while some public TCRs were found in many individuals. Three of the identified cytomegalovirus-associated TCR beta chains were confirmed in vitro to be specific for cytomegalovirus antigens. In a later analysis, HLA-associated TCR beta chains showed more clonal expansion and lower generation probabilities than non-associated chains that were equally common. An earlier analysis of approximately 590 of the donors showed that most TCR beta V segments appeared in productive rearrangements either about 87% or about 30% of the time, which broadly matched IMGT annotations. In a later genetic analysis, fewer N-insertions in productive TCRs were reported among donors in an Asian-associated ancestry cluster than the roughly 670-donor mean. Linkage disequilibrium might explain the correlated functional status among segregating V segments, but an unknown experimental factor could not be ruled out. A cluster of highly shared sequence variants was judged likely to represent a technical artifact of the sequencing pipeline. In this cohort, only TCR beta chains were sequenced, and detectable features were limited by the absence of alpha or paired-chain data. Because counts were too low, seventeen rarely observed V segments, including chromosome 9 orphons, were excluded from the earlier analysis of 587 of the donors. A further reported finding was that TCR beta sequences accurately predicted the HLA-A and HLA-B alleles for most subjects in the first cohort. A later analysis found that most CMV-associated TCR beta chains appeared HLA-restricted, with HLA associations seemingly driven largely by CMV exposure. Presence/absence analyses assumed roughly uniform sequencing depth across donors, an assumption that may not hold. Because HLA typing was unavailable for some donors at each locus, only the typed subset was used in association tests.

As encoded in the germline V gene, CDR1 is MRHNA while CDR2 is SNTAGT. Trimming removed 3 bases from V and 6 bases from J, leaving 13 bases between the germline ends. Including the terminal cysteine and phenylalanine, the CDR3 comprises 14 residues. Only the CDR3 DNA is retained, 42 bases long and in frame from the first base. The method behind the library was the immunoSEQ multiplex PCR assay. For the multiplex PCR, a mixture combining 60 forward primers for TCR Vbeta segments and 13 reverse primers for TCR Jbeta segments was used. The CDR3 region of rearranged TCR beta genes was amplified from genomic DNA by a multiplex PCR assay. The Illumina HiSeq System was used to sequence the amplified TCR beta libraries as 87-base-pair reads. In the source study's methods: In a later analysis, roughly 80 million unique TCR beta chains were counted across the 666 repertoires, and approximately 9.9 million of these chains were shared by at least two donors. A nearest-neighbor algorithm error-corrected the raw reads and collapsed the reads into unique sequences, merging closely related sequences to remove PCR and sequencing errors. To assign V, D and J gene segments, CDR3 sequences were aligned to IMGT reference sequences. For a sequence to be retained, a match of at least six nucleotides to both a V gene segment and a J gene segment was required. Rearrangements were classified as productive when the CDR3 lacked stop codons and remained in frame with V and J, and all other rearrangements were classified as non-productive. CDR3 was defined according to IMGT convention as the region running from the second conserved V-encoded cysteine to the conserved J-encoded phenylalanine. The earlier analysis of 500 to 600 of the donors excluded sequences that lacked an unambiguous match to a single V gene segment. An earlier analysis of under 750 of the donors called V segments functional above 56.7% productive rearrangements and segregating when the between-donor standard deviation exceeded 5%. A statistical classification framework was built for diagnosing cytomegalovirus status from the catalog of TCR beta chain sequences. A later analysis assigned V and J genes by comparing TCR nucleotide sequences with IMGT/GENE-DB human TR gene sequences. Using the TCRdist pipeline, a later analysis assigned CDR3 sequences along with most-parsimonious VDJ recombination scenarios. A later analysis defined each TCR beta chain by its CDR3 amino acid sequence plus V-gene family, and excluded reads lacking a unique V-gene family. In a later analysis, 450 to 600 highly shared, low-generation-probability nucleotide sequences were removed to address suspected cross-contamination and a sequencing artifact. In a later analysis, a clonal expansion index for each public chain was calculated from normalized within-repertoire ranks of inferred template counts. A later analysis computed generation probabilities with a VDJ recombination model fitted to out-of-frame rearrangements, and checked the results against IGoR. Hypergeometric tests were used in a later analysis to score TCR-TCR, TCR-HLA and TCR-CMV co-occurrence, with a repertoire-size bias correction applied to the TCR pairs. A later analysis estimated false discovery rates by permuting HLA or CMV assignments 20 times. A later analysis grouped co-occurring TCRs with DBSCAN, adding TCRdist sequence similarity when clustering within HLA-allele-positive subsets. Repertoires with fewer than 30,000 or more than 120,000 public chains, plus five repertoires with anomalous nucleotide sharing, were excluded from co-occurrence clustering. Held by TCRdb, this immuneACCESS table contains in-frame sequences only and omits some clones. Under half of the omission traces to an unresolved V gene where checked; the cause of the rest is unknown. D and trimming come from the DNA, and the V and J calls and clone size come from that table. For this sample, the table gives tens of thousands of clones. Jointly, the top ten make up approximately 4.2% of the sample.

The chain was built from TRBV6-4 and TRBJ2-3, with TRBD1 tentatively as D gene (6 bases match). Sequences were obtained from PBMCs. The sequence was obtained from a man in his late teens or twenties in good health and CMV-seropositive. The bases are TGTGCCAGCAGTGAAATTCAGGGGCAGGATACGCAGTATTTT. This is translated as CASSEIQGQDTQYF.